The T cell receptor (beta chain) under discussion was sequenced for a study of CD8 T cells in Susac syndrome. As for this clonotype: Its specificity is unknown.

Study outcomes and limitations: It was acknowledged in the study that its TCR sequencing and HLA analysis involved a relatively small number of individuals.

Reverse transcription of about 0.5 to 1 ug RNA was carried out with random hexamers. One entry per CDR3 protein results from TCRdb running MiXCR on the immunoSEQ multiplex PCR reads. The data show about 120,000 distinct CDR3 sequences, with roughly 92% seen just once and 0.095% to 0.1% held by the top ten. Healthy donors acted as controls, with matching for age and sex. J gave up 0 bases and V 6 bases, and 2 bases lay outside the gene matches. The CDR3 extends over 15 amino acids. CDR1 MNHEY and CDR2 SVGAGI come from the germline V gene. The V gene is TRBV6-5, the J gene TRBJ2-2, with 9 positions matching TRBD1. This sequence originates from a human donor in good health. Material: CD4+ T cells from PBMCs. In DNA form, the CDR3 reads TGTGCCAGCAGAACAGGGGGCGCGAACACCGGGGAGCTGTTTTTT. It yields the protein CASRTGGANTGELFF.